The subject of this entry is one T cell receptor (beta chain). Its antigen is not identified. This sample is part of a study of shared clonotypes between healthy human individuals. Study at large: Researchers assigned three CD4 naive, three CD4 memory, two CD8 naive and one CD8 memory plate to each donor. Study-wide results and caveats: Clonotypes which were not shared had lower generation probabilities than clonotypes that all four donors shared. Clonotype sharing among donors was expected to depend on sequencing depth. Larger estimated richness was generally recorded for naive subsets relative to memory subsets.

Profiled with immunoSEQ multiplex PCR; TCRdb holds only in-frame clones, not every one. Of 1.5 million to 2.5 million clones in the sample, approximately 94% were seen once. Terminally differentiated effector memory CD45RA+ cells were excluded from the naive CD8 cells, which were CD45RO-negative and positively selected for CCR7. The receptor comes from a man in his late teens or twenties in good health. The specimen sequenced was naive CD8+ T cells sorted from blood.

In DNA form, the CDR3 reads TGTGCCATCAGTGAGGGGATTGACAGGGGGCGACACTACAATGAGCAGTTCTTC. Translating it yields CAISEGIDRGRHYNEQFF. The gene calls are TRBV10-3 and TRBJ2-1; 10 positions match TRBD1. This CDR3 has 18 amino acids. Trimming cost V 2 bases and J 3 bases; bases outside gene matches: 10. From germline, CDR1 is ENHRY and CDR2 SYGVKD.